This T cell receptor beta chain comes out of a study of blood T cell repertoires in COVID-19. Study-level background: The United States, Italy and Spain were the sources of the acute and convalescent COVID-19 samples. PBMCs, B-cell-depleted T cells, or T cells provided the cDNA or gDNA that made up the material.

This CDR3 is built from 12 residues. CDR1 is GTSNPN and CDR2 is SVGIG in the germline V gene (reference sequence). The V and J ends lost 7 bases and 8 bases respectively, with 14 bases between them. Sequencing was performed with immunoSEQ multiplex PCR; in TCRdb, only in-frame clones are kept and a portion is missing. The sample shows some 390,000 clones, roughly 90% of them seen only once. It was during active infection that Seattle patients were enrolled and then longitudinally followed. This chain uses TRBV30 with TRBJ1-4, with D perhaps TRBD1 (6 bases). This TCR was sampled from a woman in her 40s with COVID-19, enrolled during active disease. The sequencing sample was made of peripheral blood. The CDR3 reads CAFLHQGEKLFF. The CDR3 DNA reads TGTGCCTTCTTACACCAGGGGGAAAAACTGTTTTTT.